This T cell receptor (beta chain) originates from a study of response to subunit inactivated influenza vaccine. Notes on the study in general: Few additional T cells are recruited per seasonal influenza vaccination, authors suggested.

Each CDR3 protein is one row after TCRdb ran MiXCR on the RT-PCR reads. This table holds about 500,000 distinct CDR3 sequences, approximately 15% found once. Germline loops: CDR1 LGHNA, CDR2 YSLEER. The CDR3 sequence is 13 residues long. V dropped 4 bases and J dropped 5; count of bases not matched to a gene: 3. This clonotype has only a few counts. As yet, its antigen is unknown. The receptor's source is a man aged 45-69 years who received an inactivated influenza vaccine. This chain links TRBV4-3 with TRBJ2-7; 9 nucleotides agree with TRBD1. The sample in question was CD4+ T cells sorted from PBMCs, obtained less than 30 months after vaccination. Written as DNA, the CDR3 is TGCGCCAGCAGCCGGACAGGGGTTAACGAGCAGTACTTC. Encoded protein: CASSRTGVNEQYF.